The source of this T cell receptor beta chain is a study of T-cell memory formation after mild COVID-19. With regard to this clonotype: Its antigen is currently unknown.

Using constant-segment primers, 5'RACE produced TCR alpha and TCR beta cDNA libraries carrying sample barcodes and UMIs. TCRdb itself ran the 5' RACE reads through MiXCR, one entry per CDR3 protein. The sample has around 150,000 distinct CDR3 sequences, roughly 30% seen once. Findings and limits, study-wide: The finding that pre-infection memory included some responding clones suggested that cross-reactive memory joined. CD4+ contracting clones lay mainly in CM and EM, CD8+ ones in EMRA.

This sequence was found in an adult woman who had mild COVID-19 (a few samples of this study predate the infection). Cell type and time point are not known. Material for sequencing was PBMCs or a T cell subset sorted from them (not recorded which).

CDR3 nucleotides: TGTGCTAGTGGTCCCTCGAACACCGGGGAGCTGTTTTTT. Amino acids: CASGPSNTGELFF. The chain recombines TRBV12-5 with TRBJ2-2; no clear D gene. Deletions cut 5 bases from V and 0 bases from J, with 4 bases between. The CDR3 is 13 residues long. CDR1 is LGHNT and CDR2 is FRNRAP in the germline V gene.